The rows below give T cell receptor beta chains drawn from one sample of a study of cytomegalovirus exposure and HLA in healthy donors. This table comes from immunoSEQ multiplex PCR, and its TCRdb copy is limited to in-frame clones, with some not included. The sample contains some 100,000 clones, over 55% of which appear only once. Sequencing was performed on PBMCs. The receptors shown here come from a woman between 18 and 30 years old in good health and CMV-seropositive. Both conserved end residues are part of each CDR3. D genes are given only for firm matches. Clone size appears in some rows only: once, few, many, or a class for an expanded clone.

abundance | j_gene | d_gene | v_gene | CDR3aa | CDR3nt
NA | TRBJ1-3 | NA | TRBV6-5 | CASGLTGNTIYF | TGTGCCAGCGGACTGACTGGAAACACCATATATTTT
NA | TRBJ2-5 | NA | TRBV4-3 | CASSQDLTPRAPETQYF | TGCGCCAGCAGCCAAGACTTAACTCCGCGGGCCCCAGAGACCCAGTACTTC
NA | TRBJ2-7 | TRBD1 | TRBV19 | CASSIRTGRLGEQYF | TGTGCCAGTAGTATACGGACAGGACGCTTGGGCGAGCAGTACTTC
NA | TRBJ1-1 | NA | TRBV6-1 | CASRGATGGTEAFF | TGTGCCAGCAGGGGGGCGACAGGAGGAACTGAAGCTTTCTTT
NA | TRBJ1-2 | NA | TRBV20-1 | CSAREDRGYTF | TGCAGTGCTAGAGAAGATAGAGGCTACACCTTC
NA | TRBJ1-1 | TRBD1 | TRBV5-8 | CASSQTGDTEAFF | TGTGCCAGCAGCCAGACAGGGGACACTGAAGCTTTCTTT
NA | TRBJ2-1 | TRBD2 | TRBV9 | CASSGERGGRAHNEQFF | TGTGCCAGCAGCGGTGAGCGGGGGGGCCGTGCCCACAATGAGCAGTTCTTC
NA | TRBJ1-5 | NA | TRBV7-9 | CASSSDSSNQPQHF | TGTGCCAGCAGCTCCGACAGTAGCAATCAGCCCCAGCATTTT
few | TRBJ1-1 | NA | TRBV18 | CASSGQAGVNTEAFF | TGTGCCAGCTCAGGCCAAGCAGGGGTGAACACTGAAGCTTTCTTT
NA | TRBJ1-2 | NA | TRBV2 | CASTPFTISGTLYGYTF | TGTGCCAGCACCCCTTTCACCATCTCAGGGACTCTCTATGGCTACACCTTC
NA | TRBJ1-2 | NA | TRBV5-4 | CASSLSEGSKTF | TGTGCCAGCAGCTTGTCGGAGGGTTCGAAAACCTTC
NA | TRBJ2-1 | NA | TRBV27 | CASSLGPNNEQFF | TGTGCCAGCAGTTTAGGGCCAAACAATGAGCAGTTCTTC
NA | TRBJ2-7 | NA | TRBV28 | CASSQIGGMRYEQYF | TGTGCCAGCAGTCAGATTGGGGGCATGAGATACGAGCAGTACTTC
NA | TRBJ2-7 | NA | TRBV6-7 | CASSQAGEMLYEQYF | TGTGCCAGCAGCCAAGCGGGTGAAATGCTTTACGAGCAGTACTTC
NA | TRBJ1-2 | NA | TRBV30 | CAWRGGEARGYTF | TGTGCCTGGAGAGGGGGGGAGGCGAGGGGCTACACCTTC
NA | TRBJ1-6 | NA | TRBV5-1 | CASSLESSYNSPLHF | TGCGCCAGCAGCTTAGAGAGCTCCTATAATTCACCCCTCCACTTT
NA | TRBJ2-5 | NA | TRBV27 | CASSPDRKETQYF | TGTGCCAGCAGCCCCGACAGGAAAGAGACCCAGTACTTC
few | TRBJ2-5 | NA | TRBV28 | CASTIPGEETQYF | TGTGCCAGCACCATCCCCGGAGAAGAGACCCAGTACTTC
NA | TRBJ1-3 | NA | TRBV7-9 | CASSPSGNTIYF | TGTGCCAGCAGCCCCTCGGGAAACACCATATATTTT
few | TRBJ2-7 | NA | TRBV11-1 | CASSFLGGSYEQYF | TGTGCCAGCAGCTTCTTAGGGGGCTCCTACGAGCAGTACTTC
NA | TRBJ1-5 | NA | TRBV29-1 | CSATFTGNNQPQHF | TGCAGCGCGACCTTCACGGGAAACAATCAGCCCCAGCATTTT
few | TRBJ2-6 | NA | TRBV16 | CASSPTGAGANVLTF | TGTGCCAGCAGCCCTACGGGGGCTGGGGCCAACGTCCTGACTTTC
NA | TRBJ2-7 | TRBD1 | TRBV15 | CATSIPGQGLYEQYF | TGTGCCACCAGCATCCCGGGACAGGGCCTCTACGAGCAGTACTTC
NA | TRBJ1-2 | NA | TRBV19 | CASSISGNYGYTF | TGTGCCAGTAGTATCTCAGGGAACTATGGCTACACCTTC
NA | TRBJ2-3 | TRBD1 | TRBV7-3 | CASSLMATGGTDTQYF | TGTGCCAGCAGCTTAATGGCGACAGGGGGGACAGATACGCAGTATTTT
NA | TRBJ2-5 | NA | TRBV18 | CASSPQEFIETQYF | TGTGCCAGCTCACCACAGGAGTTCATAGAGACCCAGTACTTC
few | TRBJ1-5 | NA | TRBV6-1 | CASSEAGVRRNQPQHF | TGTGCCAGCAGTGAAGCGGGCGTCAGAAGGAATCAGCCCCAGCATTTT
NA | TRBJ2-7 | TRBD2 | TRBV4-3 | CASSPHRGGAHEQYF | TGCGCCAGCAGCCCCCATCGCGGGGGGGCCCACGAGCAGTACTTC
NA | TRBJ1-3 | TRBD1 | TRBV6-1 | CASSAGGYSGNTIYF | TGTGCCAGCAGTGCAGGGGGGTACTCTGGAAACACCATATATTTT
NA | TRBJ1-1 | NA | TRBV18 | CASSPGLNTEAFF | TGTGCCAGCTCACCCGGTTTAAACACTGAAGCTTTCTTT
NA | TRBJ2-7 | TRBD2 | TRBV19 | CASSMGGGSYEQYF | TGTGCCAGTAGTATGGGCGGGGGGAGCTACGAGCAGTACTTC
few | TRBJ1-1 | NA | TRBV4-3 | CASSQVRVLWNTEAFF | TGCGCCAGCAGCCAAGTTAGAGTCCTTTGGAACACTGAAGCTTTCTTT
NA | TRBJ1-2 | NA | TRBV7-2 | CASSQNYGYTF | TGTGCCAGCAGCCAGAACTATGGCTACACCTTC
NA | TRBJ2-7 | TRBD2 | TRBV27 | CASSLGTSGYYEQYF | TGTGCCAGCAGTTTAGGGACTAGCGGGTACTACGAGCAGTACTTC
NA | TRBJ2-2 | NA | TRBV7-9 | CASSKQAIGRELFF | TGTGCCAGCAGCAAACAGGCGATAGGCCGGGAGCTGTTTTTT
NA | TRBJ2-1 | NA | TRBV29-1 | CSVEGVEELYNEQFF | TGCAGCGTTGAAGGAGTTGAAGAGCTCTACAATGAGCAGTTCTTC
NA | TRBJ2-1 | TRBD1 | TRBV27 | CASSFSSTGVEQFF | TGTGCCAGCAGTTTCTCTTCGACAGGGGTTGAGCAGTTCTTC
NA | TRBJ2-5 | NA | TRBV7-6 | CASSFGGEETQYF | TGTGCCAGCAGCTTTGGAGGTGAAGAGACCCAGTACTTC
NA | TRBJ1-3 | NA | TRBV2 | CASSERYSGNTIYF | TGTGCCAGCAGTGAACGGTACTCTGGAAACACCATATATTTT
once | TRBJ1-2 | NA | TRBV6-5 | CASSAGGSSGYTF | TGTGCCAGCAGTGCCGGAGGTTCGTCCGGCTACACCTTC
NA | TRBJ2-1 | TRBD2 | TRBV5-4 | CASSLALAGYNEQFF | TGTGCCAGCAGCTTGGCGCTAGCGGGCTACAATGAGCAGTTCTTC
NA | TRBJ2-3 | TRBD2 | TRBV4-2 | CASSQEGRLAGDTDTQYF | TGTGCCAGCAGCCAAGAGGGTAGACTAGCGGGAGACACAGATACGCAGTATTTT
NA | TRBJ2-7 | TRBD2 | TRBV6-6 | CASSYSIRGGAYEQYF | TGTGCCAGCAGTTACTCAATCCGGGGGGGAGCCTATGAGCAGTACTTC
NA | TRBJ2-7 | TRBD1 | TRBV4-2 | CASSQEGPGQGPYEQYF | TGTGCCAGCAGCCAAGAGGGGCCGGGACAGGGTCCCTACGAGCAGTACTTC
NA | TRBJ2-1 | TRBD2 | TRBV6-6 | CAGRLALGAGEQFF | TGTGCCGGCAGACTAGCTCTCGGTGCGGGTGAGCAGTTCTTC
few | TRBJ2-2 | TRBD2 | TRBV7-2 | CASGFSGGNTGELFF | TGTGCCAGCGGATTTAGCGGGGGGAACACCGGGGAGCTGTTTTTT
few | TRBJ2-3 | TRBD2 | TRBV9 | CASSIYSGGATDTQYF | TGTGCCAGCAGCATCTATAGCGGGGGGGCCACAGATACGCAGTATTTT
few | TRBJ2-1 | NA | TRBV9 | CASSVGGGEQFF | TGTGCCAGCAGCGTAGGAGGAGGGGAGCAGTTCTTC
NA | TRBJ2-2 | NA | TRBV4-3 | CASSLTPAGRELFF | TGCGCCAGCAGCCTCACTCCAGCGGGCCGGGAGCTGTTTTTT
NA | TRBJ1-1 | NA | TRBV18 | CASSPNRNTEAFF | TGTGCCAGCTCACCAAATAGGAACACTGAAGCTTTCTTT
NA | TRBJ2-1 | TRBD2 | TRBV4-2 | CASSQGLAGGGEQFF | TGTGCCAGCAGCCAAGGGCTAGCGGGGGGAGGGGAGCAGTTCTTC
NA | TRBJ2-7 | TRBD1 | TRBV7-2 | CASMSAGGPQYSYEQYF | TGTGCCAGCATGAGCGCAGGGGGACCCCAATACTCCTACGAGCAGTACTTC
NA | TRBJ1-5 | TRBD1 | TRBV15 | CATSRGTGAPQPQHF | TGTGCCACCAGCAGAGGGACAGGGGCTCCTCAGCCCCAGCATTTT
NA | TRBJ2-7 | TRBD1 | TRBV5-4 | CASSAAGPGQRNYEQYF | TGTGCCAGCAGCGCTGCCGGACCGGGACAGCGAAACTACGAGCAGTACTTC
few | TRBJ2-3 | TRBD2 | TRBV6-4 | CASSDSTSGSTDTQYF | TGTGCCAGCAGTGACTCGACTAGCGGGAGCACAGATACGCAGTATTTT
NA | TRBJ2-1 | NA | TRBV7-2 | CASSSYNRPGKFF | TGTGCCAGCAGCTCCTATAACAGGCCTGGCAAGTTCTTC
few | TRBJ1-2 | TRBD1 | TRBV28 | CASSLAGQGYLPYGYTF | TGTGCCAGCAGTTTGGCGGGACAGGGCTATCTTCCTTATGGCTACACCTTC
few | TRBJ2-5 | TRBD2 | TRBV6-5 | CASRPGLVKETQYF | TGTGCCAGCAGGCCTGGACTAGTCAAGGAGACCCAGTACTTC